This paragraph reports one TCR beta chain. Its antigen is currently not known. Nothing much larger sits one base from this clone, and base qualities are not available. The sample originates from a study of blood T cell repertoires in COVID-19 (dated by TCRdb to the early 2020s). As for the study more broadly: Samples from collaborators originated in the United States, Italy and Spain and spanned both the acute and convalescent phases of COVID-19. The prospective study material was composed of cDNA or gDNA derived from T cells, B-cell-depleted T cells, or PBMCs. Deeply sampled blood TCRbeta repertoires from subjects exposed to, actively infected with, or recovered from COVID-19 were included in the dataset. The repertoires were made available in a free public database intended to serve as a resource for research on the immune response to SARS-CoV-2. The samples were drawn from two sources: the first 160 participants of the ongoing ImmuneRACE study, and over 1,000 subjects contributed by 6 global collaborators. Nearly every sample came with metadata listing a de-identified subject ID, COVID-19 status, age in years and sex. HLA class I and class II types, where available, came from metadata supplied by the sample provider rather than from assay-based typing.

The immunoSEQ Assay, a bias-controlled multiplex PCR, was used to amplify TCRbeta CDR3 regions from genomic DNA. Per the original workflow: Nucleated cell counts per sample were estimated from amplification of reference gene primers within the assay. To quantify the absolute abundance of each unique TCRbeta CDR3 rearrangement, sequence reads were collapsed and filtered. Productive Simpson clonality was computed per sample as the square root of Simpson's diversity index over productive rearrangements. This is the immuneACCESS table as TCRdb keeps it, with only in-frame sequences that have V and J called. A part of the clones is gone; compared with another copy, unresolved V genes explain less than half, and the rest is unexplained. V, J and clone size are those of that table, while D and trimming were read from the DNA. The sample table records 390,000 or so clones; more than 75% of these occur just once. More than 9% of the sample rests with the top ten.

The junction shows trimming of 2 bases on V and 4 bases on J, and the gene matches do not reach 10 bases of it. The cysteine opens and the phenylalanine closes a CDR3 of 18 amino acids. Only the CDR3 DNA stays, 54 bases, in frame from base 1. The germline V gene supplies CDR1 WSHSY and CDR2 SAAADI. In Seattle, one collaborating source enrolled patients while the infection was active and tracked those patients longitudinally over the course of disease. Each collaborating institution followed its own protocols to collect whole blood in K2EDTA tubes. For TCRbeta analysis, collaborators shipped samples as frozen whole blood, isolated PBMCs, or DNA extracted from either of those sample types. Broad study findings and their caveats: How much clinical and demographic metadata was included differed by source and by participant, and the metadata was provided uncurated.

The chain uses TRBV10-2 and TRBJ2-1; TRBD2 aligns with 11 central bases. The specimen sequenced was peripheral blood. The clonotype was recovered from a woman aged 30 to 39 with COVID-19, enrolled during active disease. The DNA is TGCGCCAGCAGTGAGAGGGGGGTAGCGGGAGGGCCGTACAATGAGCAGTTCTTC. It translates as CASSERGVAGGPYNEQFF.